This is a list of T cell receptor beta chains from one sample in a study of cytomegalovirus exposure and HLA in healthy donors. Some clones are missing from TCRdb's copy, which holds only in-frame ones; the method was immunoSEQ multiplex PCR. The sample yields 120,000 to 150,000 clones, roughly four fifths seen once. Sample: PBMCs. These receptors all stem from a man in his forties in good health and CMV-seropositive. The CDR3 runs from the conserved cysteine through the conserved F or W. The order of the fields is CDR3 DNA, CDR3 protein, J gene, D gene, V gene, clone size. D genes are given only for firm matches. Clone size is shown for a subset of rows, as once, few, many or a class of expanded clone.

cdr3_nt: TGTTCCAGCAGCTTATTCGACAGCTACTATCACCCTGGCTACACCTTC
cdr3_aa: CSSSLFDSYYHPGYTF
j_call: TRBJ1-2
d_call: -
v_call: TRBV7-9
clone_size: -

cdr3_nt: TGTGCCAGCTCACCTCGTGTAGGCCATAAGGGGGTCGAGGATGGCTACACCTTC
cdr3_aa: CASSPRVGHKGVEDGYTF
j_call: TRBJ1-2
d_call: -
v_call: TRBV18
clone_size: once

cdr3_nt: TGTGCCAGTAGCTCACAGGGGGTGGATTCACCCCTCCACTTT
cdr3_aa: CASSSQGVDSPLHF
j_call: TRBJ1-6
d_call: TRBD1
v_call: TRBV19
clone_size: few

cdr3_nt: TGCGCCAGCAGCTCCCAACCAGGGGCCCTCTACGAGCAGTACTTC
cdr3_aa: CASSSQPGALYEQYF
j_call: TRBJ2-7
d_call: -
v_call: TRBV5-1
clone_size: -

cdr3_nt: TGCGCCAGCAGCCAAGATCTGACAGGGATGGATAGCAATCAGCCCCAGCATTTT
cdr3_aa: CASSQDLTGMDSNQPQHF
j_call: TRBJ1-5
d_call: TRBD1
v_call: TRBV4-1
clone_size: -

cdr3_nt: TGTGCCAGCTCTCCCGGAGAGAGGCAGCCCCAGCATTTT
cdr3_aa: CASSPGERQPQHF
j_call: TRBJ1-5
d_call: -
v_call: TRBV18
clone_size: few

cdr3_nt: TGTGCCTGGAGGGGGCAGGGGGCTTCCTACGAGCAGTACTTC
cdr3_aa: CAWRGQGASYEQYF
j_call: TRBJ2-7
d_call: TRBD1
v_call: TRBV30
clone_size: -

cdr3_nt: TGTGCCAGCAGCTCTTTGGGGCTCCACACCGGGGAGCTGTTTTTT
cdr3_aa: CASSSLGLHTGELFF
j_call: TRBJ2-2
d_call: -
v_call: TRBV7-9
clone_size: once

cdr3_nt: TGTGCCAGCAGCTTAGGGCGGGGGCGCGGGTTCCCAATGAACACTGAAGCTTTCTTT
cdr3_aa: CASSLGRGRGFPMNTEAFF
j_call: TRBJ1-1
d_call: -
v_call: TRBV11-2
clone_size: -

cdr3_nt: TGTGCCAGCAGCTTGGGCGGGGGGCGCGGCGAGCAGTACTTC
cdr3_aa: CASSLGGGRGEQYF
j_call: TRBJ2-7
d_call: TRBD2
v_call: TRBV5-4
clone_size: -

cdr3_nt: TGTGCCAGCCGGGGGACCGCAGATACGCAGTATTTT
cdr3_aa: CASRGTADTQYF
j_call: TRBJ2-3
d_call: -
v_call: TRBV18
clone_size: -

cdr3_nt: TGTGCCAGCAGCTTGCTCCCAGGCCACAGGTTGTCCTACGAGCAGTACTTC
cdr3_aa: CASSLLPGHRLSYEQYF
j_call: TRBJ2-7
d_call: -
v_call: TRBV5-5
clone_size: -

cdr3_nt: TGCGCCAGCAGCGGATCAGGGTACACTAATGAAAAACTGTTTTTT
cdr3_aa: CASSGSGYTNEKLFF
j_call: TRBJ1-4
d_call: -
v_call: TRBV5-1
clone_size: -

cdr3_nt: TGTGCCAGCAGTTTGGGGGGGTACGAGCAGTACTTC
cdr3_aa: CASSLGGYEQYF
j_call: TRBJ2-7
d_call: TRBD2
v_call: TRBV27
clone_size: -

cdr3_nt: TGTGCCTGGAGTTTAAATAATTCACCCCTCCACTTT
cdr3_aa: CAWSLNNSPLHF
j_call: TRBJ1-6
d_call: -
v_call: TRBV30
clone_size: -

cdr3_nt: TGTGCCAGCAGCGCCTCAGGCAGCAATCAGCCCCAGCATTTT
cdr3_aa: CASSASGSNQPQHF
j_call: TRBJ1-5
d_call: -
v_call: TRBV9
clone_size: -

cdr3_nt: TGCGCCAGCAGCTCCGGACAGGGCGACACTGAAGCTTTCTTT
cdr3_aa: CASSSGQGDTEAFF
j_call: TRBJ1-1
d_call: TRBD1
v_call: TRBV5-1
clone_size: -

cdr3_nt: TGTGCCAGCAGCGTAGCGGAGAGAGGTTCACCCCTCCACTTT
cdr3_aa: CASSVAERGSPLHF
j_call: TRBJ1-6
d_call: -
v_call: TRBV9
clone_size: -

cdr3_nt: TGTGCCAGTACTCCGCCCGGACTAAATGAGCAGTTCTTC
cdr3_aa: CASTPPGLNEQFF
j_call: TRBJ2-1
d_call: -
v_call: TRBV19
clone_size: -

cdr3_nt: TGTGCCAGCAGCTTGGTCGGGCGGGGGGGCCCAGATACGCAGTATTTT
cdr3_aa: CASSLVGRGGPDTQYF
j_call: TRBJ2-3
d_call: TRBD2
v_call: TRBV5-4
clone_size: once

cdr3_nt: TGTGCCAGCAGTTCCCCCCGGACAGGCCTCTATGGCTACGCCTTC
cdr3_aa: CASSSPRTGLYGYAF
j_call: TRBJ1-2
d_call: TRBD1
v_call: TRBV6-1
clone_size: -

cdr3_nt: TGCGCCAGCAGCTGGACAGGGGCCACGGCCAAAAACATTCAGTACTTC
cdr3_aa: CASSWTGATAKNIQYF
j_call: TRBJ2-4
d_call: TRBD1
v_call: TRBV5-1
clone_size: -

cdr3_nt: TGTGCCAGCTCACCAAAAGGGACAGGGGAGACCCAGTACTTC
cdr3_aa: CASSPKGTGETQYF
j_call: TRBJ2-5
d_call: TRBD1
v_call: TRBV18
clone_size: once

cdr3_nt: TGTGCCAGCAGCTTAACTCACTCGGAAGAGACCCAGTACTTC
cdr3_aa: CASSLTHSEETQYF
j_call: TRBJ2-5
d_call: -
v_call: TRBV7-2
clone_size: -